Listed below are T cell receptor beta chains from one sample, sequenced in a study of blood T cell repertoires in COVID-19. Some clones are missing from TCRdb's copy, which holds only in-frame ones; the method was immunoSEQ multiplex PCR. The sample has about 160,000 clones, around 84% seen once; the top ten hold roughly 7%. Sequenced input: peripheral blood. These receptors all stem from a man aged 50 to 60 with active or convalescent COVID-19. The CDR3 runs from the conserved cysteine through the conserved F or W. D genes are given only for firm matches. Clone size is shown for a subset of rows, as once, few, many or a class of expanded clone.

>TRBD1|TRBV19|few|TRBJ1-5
TGTGCCAGTAGAAAATGGGACAGGGATAGCAATCAGCCCCAGCATTTT
CASRKWDRDSNQPQHF
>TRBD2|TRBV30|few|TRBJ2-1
TGTGCCTGGAGGGCCGCCGGGACTAGCGGACACAATGAGCAGTTCTTC
CAWRAAGTSGHNEQFF
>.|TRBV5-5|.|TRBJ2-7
TGTGCCAGCAGCTCCGGGTACGAGCAGTACTTC
CASSSGYEQYF
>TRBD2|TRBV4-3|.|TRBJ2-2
TGCGCCAGCAGCTACCGACTAGCGGGGGACCTTGCCGGGGAGCTGTTTTTT
CASSYRLAGDLAGELFF
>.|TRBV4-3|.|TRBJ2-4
TGCGCCAGCAGCCAAGACCCCAGGGTTCCTATCTTAGCCAAAAACATTCAGTACTTC
CASSQDPRVPILAKNIQYF
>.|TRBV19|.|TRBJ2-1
TGTGCCAGTAGCACCACCCCCCGGGAAGTATACAATGAGCAGTTCTTC
CASSTTPREVYNEQFF
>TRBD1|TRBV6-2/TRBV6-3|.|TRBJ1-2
TGTGCCAGCAGCCTCCTTGGGACAGGGGGCCTTGGCTACACCTTC
CASSLLGTGGLGYTF
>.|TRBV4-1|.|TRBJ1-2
TGCGCCAGCAGCCAAGCGGTGGTGGAGGTGAATTATGGCTACACCTTC
CASSQAVVEVNYGYTF
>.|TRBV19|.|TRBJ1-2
TGTGCCAGTAGCCGACTACCCGGACAGAACTATGGCTACACCTTC
CASSRLPGQNYGYTF
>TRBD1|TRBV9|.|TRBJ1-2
TGTGCCAGCAGCGTAGATCCGACAGGGCAACGGGGCTACACCTTC
CASSVDPTGQRGYTF
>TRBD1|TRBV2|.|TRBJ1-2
TGTGCCAGCAGGGCAGGGGGCAACTATGGCTACACCTTC
CASRAGGNYGYTF
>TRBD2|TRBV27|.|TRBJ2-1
TGTGCCAGCAGTCAACCCTTTCGGGGGGGGAATGAGCAGTTCTTC
CASSQPFRGGNEQFF
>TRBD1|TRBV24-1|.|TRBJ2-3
TGTGCCACCACCACGGGACAGCTCACAGATACGCAGTATTTT
CATTTGQLTDTQYF
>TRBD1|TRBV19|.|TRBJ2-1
TGTGCCAGTACGCCGGACAGGTGGTCCAATGAGCAGTTCTTC
CASTPDRWSNEQFF
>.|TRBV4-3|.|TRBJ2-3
TGCGCCAGCAGCCCCCAGACATTAAATACGCAGTATTTT
CASSPQTLNTQYF
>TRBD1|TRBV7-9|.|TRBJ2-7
TGTGCCAGCAGCTTACACACCGGGACAGGGGAATACGAGCAGTACTTC
CASSLHTGTGEYEQYF
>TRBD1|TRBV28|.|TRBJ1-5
TGTGCAAGCGGGACAGCGAGCAATCAGCCCCAGCATTTT
CASGTASNQPQHF
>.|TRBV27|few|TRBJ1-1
TGTGCCAGCAGTCCCTCCCGAGGGCGGTACACTGAAGCTTTCTTT
CASSPSRGRYTEAFF
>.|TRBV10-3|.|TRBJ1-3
TGTGCCATCAGTGAGGCTATAGGAAACACCATATATTTT
CAISEAIGNTIYF